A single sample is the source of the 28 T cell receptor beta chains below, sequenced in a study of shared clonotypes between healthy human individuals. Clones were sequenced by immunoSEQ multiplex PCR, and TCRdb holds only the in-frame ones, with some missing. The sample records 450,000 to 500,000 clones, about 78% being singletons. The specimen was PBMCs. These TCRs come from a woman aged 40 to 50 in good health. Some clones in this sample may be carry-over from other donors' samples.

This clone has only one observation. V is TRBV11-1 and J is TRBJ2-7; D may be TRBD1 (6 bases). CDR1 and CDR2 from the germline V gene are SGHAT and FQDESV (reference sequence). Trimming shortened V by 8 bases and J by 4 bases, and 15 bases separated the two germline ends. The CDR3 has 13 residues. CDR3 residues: CASVGAGVYEQYF. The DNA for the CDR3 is TGTGCCAGCGTAGGAGCAGGGGTGTACGAGCAGTACTTC.

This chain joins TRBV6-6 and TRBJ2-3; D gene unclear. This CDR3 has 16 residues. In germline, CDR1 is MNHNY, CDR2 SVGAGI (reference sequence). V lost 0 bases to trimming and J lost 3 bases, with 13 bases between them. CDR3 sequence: CASSYSITTLTDTQYF. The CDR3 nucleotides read TGTGCCAGCAGTTACTCTATTACGACCCTGACAGATACGCAGTATTTT.

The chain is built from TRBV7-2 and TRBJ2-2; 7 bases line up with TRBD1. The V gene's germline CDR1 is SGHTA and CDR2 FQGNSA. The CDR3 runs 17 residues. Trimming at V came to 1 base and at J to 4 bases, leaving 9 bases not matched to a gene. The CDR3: CASSLGVGQSLTGELFF. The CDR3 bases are TGTGCCAGCAGCTTAGGGGTGGGACAGAGTCTCACCGGGGAGCTGTTTTTT.

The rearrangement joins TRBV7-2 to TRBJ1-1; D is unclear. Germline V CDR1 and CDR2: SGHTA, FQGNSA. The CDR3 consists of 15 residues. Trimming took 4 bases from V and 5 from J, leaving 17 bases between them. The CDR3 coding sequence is TGTGCCAGCAGCTCCAAGTTGGTGGGCAGAACTGAAGCTTTCTTT. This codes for CASSSKLVGRTEAFF.

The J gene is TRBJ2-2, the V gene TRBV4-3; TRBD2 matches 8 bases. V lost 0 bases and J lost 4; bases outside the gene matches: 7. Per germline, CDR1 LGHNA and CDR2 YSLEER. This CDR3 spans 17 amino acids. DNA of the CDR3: TGCGCCAGCAGCCAAGATCGGACTAGCTATATCACCGGGGAGCTGTTTTTT. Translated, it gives CASSQDRTSYITGELFF.

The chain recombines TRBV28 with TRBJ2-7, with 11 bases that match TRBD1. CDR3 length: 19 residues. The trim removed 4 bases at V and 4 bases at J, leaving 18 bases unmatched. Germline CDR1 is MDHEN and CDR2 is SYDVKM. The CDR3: CASSWTGTGGFPFLYEQYF. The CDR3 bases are TGTGCCAGCAGTTGGACTGGGACAGGGGGGTTCCCTTTCCTTTACGAGCAGTACTTC.

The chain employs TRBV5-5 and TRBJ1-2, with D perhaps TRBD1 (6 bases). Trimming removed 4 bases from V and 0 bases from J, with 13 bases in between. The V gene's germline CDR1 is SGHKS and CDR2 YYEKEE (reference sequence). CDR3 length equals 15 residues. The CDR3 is CASSASTGTNYGYTF. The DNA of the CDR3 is TGTGCCAGCAGCGCCTCGACAGGAACTAACTATGGCTACACCTTC.

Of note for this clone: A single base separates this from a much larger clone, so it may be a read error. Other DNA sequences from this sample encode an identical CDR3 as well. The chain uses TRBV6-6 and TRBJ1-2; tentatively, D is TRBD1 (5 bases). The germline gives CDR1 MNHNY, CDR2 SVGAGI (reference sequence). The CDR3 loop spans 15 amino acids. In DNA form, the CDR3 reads TGCGCCAGCAGTTTTCAGGGAACTTCCAACTATGGCTACACCTTC. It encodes CASSFQGTSNYGYTF.

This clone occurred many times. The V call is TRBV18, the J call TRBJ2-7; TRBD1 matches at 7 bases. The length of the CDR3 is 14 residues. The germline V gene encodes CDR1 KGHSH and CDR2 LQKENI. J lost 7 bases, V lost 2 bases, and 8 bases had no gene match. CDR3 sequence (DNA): TGTGCCAGCTCACCATGGGACAGTGTGTCGGAGCAGTACTTC. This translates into CASSPWDSVSEQYF.

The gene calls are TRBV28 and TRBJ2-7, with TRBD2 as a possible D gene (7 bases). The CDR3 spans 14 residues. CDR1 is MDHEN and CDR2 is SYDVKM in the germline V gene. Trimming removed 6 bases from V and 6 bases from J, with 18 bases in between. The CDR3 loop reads CASREGGINSEQYF. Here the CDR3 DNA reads TGTGCCAGCAGAGAGGGGGGGATAAACTCCGAGCAGTACTTC.

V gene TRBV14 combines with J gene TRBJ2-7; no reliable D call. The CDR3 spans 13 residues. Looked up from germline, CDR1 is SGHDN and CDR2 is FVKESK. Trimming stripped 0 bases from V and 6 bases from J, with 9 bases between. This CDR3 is CASSQDWTGEQYF. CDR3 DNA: TGTGCCAGCAGCCAAGATTGGACGGGCGAGCAGTACTTC.

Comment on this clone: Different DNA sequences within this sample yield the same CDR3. CDR3 residues: CASSLGTGEETQYF. CDR3 coding DNA: TGTGCCAGCAGCTTAGGGACAGGGGAGGAGACCCAGTACTTC. The chain has TRBV7-9 and TRBJ2-5; 9 nucleotides match TRBD1. There are 14 residues in the CDR3. From germline, CDR1 is SEHNR and CDR2 FQNEAQ (reference sequence). Trimming cost V 1 base and J 5 bases; bases outside gene matches: 2. The whole variable domain, filled in from reference TRBV7-9 and TRBJ2-5, reads DTGVSQNPRHKITKRGQNVTFRCDPISEHNRLYWYRQTLGQGPEFLTYFQNEAQLEKSRLLSDRFSAERPKGSFSTLEIQRTEQGDSAMYLCASSLGTGEETQYFGPGTRLLVL.

The CDR3 DNA reads as TGTGCCAGCTCACCCTTGGGAGACTTCGCCCACACTGAAGCTTTCTTT. This encodes CASSPLGDFAHTEAFF. This sequence joins TRBV18 and TRBJ1-1; D is ambiguous. The germline V and J ends were trimmed by 3 bases and 3 bases, with 17 bases remaining between them. This CDR3 is 16 amino acids long. The germline CDR1 and CDR2 sequences are KGHSH and LQKENI.

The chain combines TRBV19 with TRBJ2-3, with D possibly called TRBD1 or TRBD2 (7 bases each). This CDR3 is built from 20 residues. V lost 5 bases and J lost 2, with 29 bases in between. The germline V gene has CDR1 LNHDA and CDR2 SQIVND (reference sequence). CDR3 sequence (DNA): TGTGCCAGTAGTCCAGGGGGGGAACACAGGGGCCCCCTAGACACAGATACGCAGTATTTT. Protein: CASSPGGEHRGPLDTDTQYF.

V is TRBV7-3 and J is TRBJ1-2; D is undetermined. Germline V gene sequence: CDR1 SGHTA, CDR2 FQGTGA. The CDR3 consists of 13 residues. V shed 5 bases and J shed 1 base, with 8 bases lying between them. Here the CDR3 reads CASSPTDNYGYTF. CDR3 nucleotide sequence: TGTGCCAGCAGCCCGACGGATAACTATGGCTACACCTTC.

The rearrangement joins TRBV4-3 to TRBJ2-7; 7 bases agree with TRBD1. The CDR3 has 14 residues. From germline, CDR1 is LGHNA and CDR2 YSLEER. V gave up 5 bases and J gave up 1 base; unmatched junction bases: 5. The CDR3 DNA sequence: TGCGCCAGCAGCTGGGACAGCCGTTCCTACGAGCAGTACTTC. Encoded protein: CASSWDSRSYEQYF.

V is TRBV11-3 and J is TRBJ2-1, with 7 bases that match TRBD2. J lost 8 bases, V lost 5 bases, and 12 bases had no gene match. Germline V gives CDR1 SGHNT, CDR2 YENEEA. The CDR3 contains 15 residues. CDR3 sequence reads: CASSHLAGVGDEQFF. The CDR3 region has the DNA TGTGCCAGCAGCCATCTGGCGGGAGTGGGCGATGAGCAGTTCTTC.

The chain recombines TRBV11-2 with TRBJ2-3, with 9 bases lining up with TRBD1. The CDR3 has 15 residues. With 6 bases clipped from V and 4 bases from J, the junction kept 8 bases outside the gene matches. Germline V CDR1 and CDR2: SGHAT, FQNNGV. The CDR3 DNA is TGTGCCAGCAGAACTCACAGGGGGCGCCCAGATACGCAGTATTTT. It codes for CASRTHRGRPDTQYF.

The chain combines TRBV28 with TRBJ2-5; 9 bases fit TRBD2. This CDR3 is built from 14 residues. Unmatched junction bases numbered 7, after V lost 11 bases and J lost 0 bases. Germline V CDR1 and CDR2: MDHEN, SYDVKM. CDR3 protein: CASGGGRDQETQYF. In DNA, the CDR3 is TGTGCCTCTGGTGGCGGGAGGGACCAAGAGACCCAGTACTTC. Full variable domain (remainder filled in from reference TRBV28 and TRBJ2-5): DVKVTQSSRYLVKRTGEKVFLECVQDMDHENMFWYRQDPGLGLRLIYFSYDVKMKEKGDIPEGYSVSREKKERFSLILESASTNQTSMYLCASGGGRDQETQYFGPGTRLLVL.

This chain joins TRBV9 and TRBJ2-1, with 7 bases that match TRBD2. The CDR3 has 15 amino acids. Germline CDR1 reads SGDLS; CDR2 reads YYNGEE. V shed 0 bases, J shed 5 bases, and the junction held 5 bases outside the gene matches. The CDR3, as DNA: TGTGCCAGCAGCGTAGTCGGCGGGACTAACAATGAGCAGTTCTTC. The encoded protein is CASSVVGGTNNEQFF.

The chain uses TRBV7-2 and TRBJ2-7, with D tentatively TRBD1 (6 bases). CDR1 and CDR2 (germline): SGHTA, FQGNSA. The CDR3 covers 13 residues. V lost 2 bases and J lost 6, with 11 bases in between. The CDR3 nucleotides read TGTGCCAGCAGCTTACGAATGGGGGCCGAGCAGTACTTC. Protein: CASSLRMGAEQYF.

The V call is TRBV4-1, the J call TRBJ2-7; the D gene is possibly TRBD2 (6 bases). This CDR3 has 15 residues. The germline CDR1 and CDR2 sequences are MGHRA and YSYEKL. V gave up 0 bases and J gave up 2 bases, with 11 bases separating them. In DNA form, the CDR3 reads TGCGCCAGCAGCCAAGAAGGGCTAGCGACCTACGAGCAGTACTTC. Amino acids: CASSQEGLATYEQYF.

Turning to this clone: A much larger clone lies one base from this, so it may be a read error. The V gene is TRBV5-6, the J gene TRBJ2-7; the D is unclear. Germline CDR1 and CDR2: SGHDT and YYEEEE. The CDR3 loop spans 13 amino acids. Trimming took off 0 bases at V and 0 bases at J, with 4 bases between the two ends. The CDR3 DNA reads TGTGCCAGCAGCTTGGCCAGCTCCTACGAGCAGTACTTC. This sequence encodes CASSLASSYEQYF.

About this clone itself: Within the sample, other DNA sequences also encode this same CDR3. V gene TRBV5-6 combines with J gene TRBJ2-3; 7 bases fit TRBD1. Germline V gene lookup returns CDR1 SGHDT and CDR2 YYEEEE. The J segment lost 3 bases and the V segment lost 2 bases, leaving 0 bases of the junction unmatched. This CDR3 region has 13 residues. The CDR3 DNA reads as TGTGCCAGCAGCTTACAGGGGACAGATACGCAGTATTTT. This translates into CASSLQGTDTQYF.

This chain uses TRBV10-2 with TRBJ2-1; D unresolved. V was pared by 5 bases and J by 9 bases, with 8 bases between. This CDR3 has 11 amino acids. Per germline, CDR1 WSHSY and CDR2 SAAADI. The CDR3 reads CASSKGSEQFF. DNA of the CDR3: TGCGCCAGCAGTAAGGGATCTGAGCAGTTCTTC.

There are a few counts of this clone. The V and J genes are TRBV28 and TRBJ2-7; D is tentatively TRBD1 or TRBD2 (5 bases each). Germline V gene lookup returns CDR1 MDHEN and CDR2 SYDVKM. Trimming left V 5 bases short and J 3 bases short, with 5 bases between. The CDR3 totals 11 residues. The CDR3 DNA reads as TGTGCCAGCAGTGGGGGCTACGAGCAGTACTTC. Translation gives CASSGGYEQYF.

The CDR3 coding sequence is TGTGCCAGCAGCTTAGAGGGGCGTGTGATCTACGAGCAGTACTTC. This sequence encodes CASSLEGRVIYEQYF. The chain has TRBV11-2 and TRBJ2-7, with D maybe TRBD1 (5 bases). Germline loops: CDR1 SGHAT, CDR2 FQNNGV. Trimming pared 0 bases from V and 3 bases from J, leaving 12 bases between. CDR3 length: 15 residues.

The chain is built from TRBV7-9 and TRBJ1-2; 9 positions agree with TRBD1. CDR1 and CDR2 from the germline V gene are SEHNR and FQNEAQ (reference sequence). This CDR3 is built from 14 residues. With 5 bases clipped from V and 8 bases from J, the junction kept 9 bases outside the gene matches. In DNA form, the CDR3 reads TGTGCCAGCAGCCCCTCGGGGACAGGGAAAGGCTACACCTTC. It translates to CASSPSGTGKGYTF.